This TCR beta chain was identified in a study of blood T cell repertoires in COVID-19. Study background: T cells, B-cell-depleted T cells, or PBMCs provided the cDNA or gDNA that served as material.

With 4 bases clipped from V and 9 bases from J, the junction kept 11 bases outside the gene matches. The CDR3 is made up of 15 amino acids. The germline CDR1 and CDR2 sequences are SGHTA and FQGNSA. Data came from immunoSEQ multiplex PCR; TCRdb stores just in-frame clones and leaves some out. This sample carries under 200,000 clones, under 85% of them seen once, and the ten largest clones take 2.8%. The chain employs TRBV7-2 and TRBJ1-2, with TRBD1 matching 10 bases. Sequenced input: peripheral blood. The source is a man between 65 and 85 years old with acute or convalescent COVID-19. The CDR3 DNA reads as TGTGCCAGCAGCTCACCTGACGGGACAGGGGATAGCTACACCTTC. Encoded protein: CASSSPDGTGDSYTF.